This T cell receptor beta chain appears in the sequencing data of a study of blood T cell repertoires in COVID-19. Whole-study context: Collection of acute and convalescent COVID-19 samples took place in the United States, Italy and Spain.

The CDR3 has 15 amino acids. Germline V gene lookup returns CDR1 LGHDT and CDR2 YNNKEL (reference sequence). Trimming shortened V by 0 bases and J by 6 bases, and 14 bases separated the two germline ends. This table comes from immunoSEQ multiplex PCR, and its TCRdb copy is limited to in-frame clones, with some not included. The profile shows about 130,000 clones, approximately 77% of them singletons. This TCR was recovered from an older man with acute or convalescent COVID-19. The V and J genes are TRBV3-1 (or the pseudogene TRBV3-2) and TRBJ2-5; tentatively, D is TRBD1 (5 bases). Sequencing was carried out using peripheral blood. This chain's CDR3 is CASSQELGAPQTQYF. The CDR3 DNA is TGTGCCAGCAGCCAAGAATTAGGGGCACCCCAGACCCAGTACTTC.